These 19 T cell receptor beta chains were all obtained from the same sample, sequenced in a study of T cells in Graves' hyperthyroidism and ophthalmopathy. RNA transcripts were the template for amplifying TCR beta CDR3 regions. HTBI primers drove first-round RT-PCR of the TCR CDR3. TCRdb recomputed calls from the multiplex PCR reads with MiXCR, one row per CDR3 protein. The sample lists a few hundred thousand distinct CDR3 sequences; approximately 18% were seen once. Source material: blood. The receptors derive from a man aged 18 to 29 with Graves' ophthalmopathy.

At least ten counts were recorded for this clonotype. The V gene is TRBV6-1, the J gene TRBJ2-7, with D maybe TRBD1 (6 bases). Germline V lookup: CDR1 MNHNS, CDR2 SASEGT. Trimming cost V 7 bases and J 2 bases, with 12 bases left between them. The CDR3 consists of 13 residues. This chain's CDR3 is CASTHRDTYEQYF. CDR3 coding DNA: TGTGCCAGCACTCACCGGGACACCTACGAGCAGTACTTC.

This clonotype was seen at least ten times. The V call is TRBV12-3 or TRBV12-4, the J call TRBJ1-2; 9 positions match TRBD1. The CDR3 totals 15 residues. The ends lost 5 bases at V and 8 bases at J; junction bases unmatched: 12. The CDR3 spells CASSPSDRGISGYTF. CDR3 nucleotides: TGTGCCAGCAGTCCCTCGGACAGGGGCATTTCGGGCTACACCTTC.

This clonotype was seen a few times. V usage is TRBV18 and J usage is TRBJ2-7, with D maybe TRBD2 (5 bases). Germline V gene lookup returns CDR1 KGHSH and CDR2 LQKENI. The length of the CDR3 is 14 residues. Trimming shortened V by 2 bases and J by 3 bases, and 11 bases separated the two germline ends. The CDR3 spells CASSPIAGDYEQYF. The CDR3 region has the DNA TGTGCCAGCTCACCAATAGCCGGGGACTACGAGCAGTACTTC.

The chain is built from TRBV9 and TRBJ1-3, with a weak D call TRBD1 (5 bases). The CDR3 consists of 14 residues. Germline V gives CDR1 SGDLS, CDR2 YYNGEE. V was shortened by 4 bases and J by 5 bases, with 13 bases between the two germline ends. The CDR3 DNA reads TGTGCCAGCAGCTTTGGGACTGGGCGAAACACCATATATTTT. It specifies CASSFGTGRNTIYF.

The table lists this clonotype with a few counts. This chain links TRBV5-5 with TRBJ2-7, with 7 bases lining up with TRBD1. Germline V gene sequence: CDR1 SGHKS, CDR2 YYEKEE (reference sequence). Losses at the gene ends were 6 bases for V and 2 bases for J; bases not matched to a gene: 8. The CDR3 totals 14 residues. As DNA, the CDR3 is TGTGCCAGCACCGAGGGGGCAGGGGCCTACGAGCAGTACTTC. It codes for CASTEGAGAYEQYF.

This clonotype was observed a few times. The chain has TRBV27 and TRBJ1-2; D is unresolved. Germline-derived CDR1 and CDR2 are MNHEY and SMNVEV (reference sequence). The CDR3 has 12 residues. Deletions cut 4 bases from V and 8 bases from J, with 11 bases between. The CDR3 protein is CASSSIDGGYTF. CDR3 in DNA: TGTGCCAGCAGTTCCATCGACGGGGGCTACACCTTC.

This clonotype was detected a few times. The chain links TRBV29-1 to TRBJ1-1; D is possibly TRBD1 (5 bases). The CDR3 has 12 residues. Looked up from germline, CDR1 is SQVTM and CDR2 is ANQGSEA. The V end was cut by 5 bases, the J end by 2 bases, with 9 bases between. CDR3 bases: TGCAGCGTTAAGACAGCCAACACTGAAGCTTTCTTT. Its protein product is CSVKTANTEAFF.

Only a few counts were recorded for this clonotype. The CDR3 spells CSSRLGTNTGELFF. CDR3 bases: TGCAGCTCGAGACTAGGCACGAACACCGGGGAGCTGTTTTTT. V usage is TRBV29-1 and J usage is TRBJ2-2; tentatively, D is TRBD2 (6 bases). Per germline, CDR1 SQVTM and CDR2 ANQGSEA. V lost 8 bases and J 0 bases, leaving 13 bases between the germline ends. This CDR3 is built from 14 residues.

This clonotype has a count of ten or more. The chain links TRBV2 to TRBJ1-4; D ambiguous. V was cut by 8 bases and J by 8 bases, with 15 bases left in between. Germline CDR1 SNHLY, CDR2 FYNNEI. This CDR3 region has 13 residues. CDR3 loop: CASERAGREKLFF. CDR3 bases: TGTGCCAGCGAGAGGGCCGGAAGGGAAAAACTGTTTTTT.

This clonotype was observed at least ten times. The CDR3 here is CASSPDRDGYTF. The DNA for the CDR3 is TGCGCCAGCAGTCCGGACAGGGATGGCTACACCTTC. The rearrangement joins TRBV5-1 to TRBJ1-2; 8 bases line up with TRBD1. V was clipped by 5 bases and J by 6 bases; unmatched bases: 3. CDR1 and CDR2 from the germline V gene are SGHRS and YFSETQ. CDR3 length: 12 residues.

V and J are TRBV6-2 or TRBV6-3 and TRBJ2-1, with 7 bases fitting TRBD2. This CDR3 spans 13 amino acids. Germline CDR1 reads MNHEY; CDR2 reads SVGEGT. With 2 bases clipped from V and 7 bases from J, the junction kept 2 bases outside the gene matches. The CDR3 DNA reads TGTGCCAGCAGTTACCGCGGGGGTAATGAGCAGTTCTTC. This encodes CASSYRGGNEQFF.

The sample holds a few counts of this clonotype. Being one base from a much bigger clone, this may be a read error. The rearrangement joins TRBV2 to TRBJ2-1, with a weak D call TRBD1 (5 bases). The length of the CDR3 is 16 residues. Germline assignment: CDR1 SNHLY and CDR2 FYNNEI. The V and J ends lost 3 bases and 7 bases respectively, with 19 bases between them. CDR3: CASSDRSGPLMNEQFF. The CDR3 DNA reads TGTGCCAGCAGTGATCGGTCAGGGCCCCTAATGAATGAGCAGTTCTTC.

The chain has TRBV5-1 and TRBJ2-7, with 10 bases fitting TRBD2. Germline assignment: CDR1 SGHRS and CDR2 YFSETQ. CDR3 length: 15 amino acids. J was trimmed by 3 bases and V by 4 bases; bases with no gene match: 7. CDR3 DNA: TGCGCCAGCAGCCCCACTAGCGGGGTTCTCTACGAGCAGTACTTC. Residues: CASSPTSGVLYEQYF.

The chain is built from TRBV4-1 and TRBJ2-3; D might be TRBD2 (6 bases). Germline V CDR1 and CDR2: MGHRA, YSYEKL. The V and J ends lost 1 base and 0 bases respectively, with 11 bases between them. This CDR3 is 16 amino acids long. The CDR3 region has the DNA TGCGCCAGCAGCCAAGGGCTAGCGCCAAGCACAGATACGCAGTATTTT. This encodes CASSQGLAPSTDTQYF.

This clonotype was seen repeatedly, ten times or more. The chain joins TRBV5-6 to TRBJ2-3; TRBD2 might be the D (6 bases). This CDR3 region has 13 residues. CDR1 and CDR2 (germline): SGHDT, YYEEEE. Trimming removed 4 bases at V and 7 bases at J, with 13 bases between. As DNA, the CDR3 is TGTGCCAGCAGCACCGGGACTGCCAATACGCAGTATTTT. This translates into CASSTGTANTQYF.

This clonotype was observed many times. The rearrangement links TRBV6-1 to TRBJ2-6, with TRBD1 identical over 10 bases. The trim removed 2 bases at V and 2 bases at J, leaving 6 bases unmatched. CDR3 length: 18 residues. CDR1 and CDR2 (germline): MNHNS, SASEGT. The CDR3 nucleotides read TGTGCCAGCAGTGAACGGGACAGGGGATTAGCTGGGGCCAACGTCCTGACTTTC. Its protein is CASSERDRGLAGANVLTF.

The V gene is TRBV19, the J gene TRBJ1-4; D uncertain. The germline gives CDR1 LNHDA, CDR2 SQIVND (reference sequence). Trimming took 2 bases from V and 8 from J, leaving 12 bases between them. CDR3 length: 14 amino acids. The DNA for the CDR3 is TGTGCCAGTAGTATAAACTTGGCTTGGGAAAAACTGTTTTTT. As protein: CASSINLAWEKLFF.

This clonotype was counted at least ten times. The J gene is TRBJ2-1, the V gene TRBV6-2 or TRBV6-3; TRBD2 agrees at 7 bases. This CDR3 is 17 amino acids long. CDR1 is MNHEY and CDR2 is SVGEGT in the germline V gene. V was clipped by 8 bases and J by 6 bases; unmatched bases: 19. CDR3 nucleotides: TGTGCCAGCGCCACCCCAAACCGGGGGGTGGGAGGCAATGAGCAGTTCTTC. Translated: CASATPNRGVGGNEQFF.

The V and J genes are TRBV11-2 and TRBJ1-2; D remains unclear. The CDR3 covers 13 residues. Deletions cut 6 bases from V and 4 bases from J, with 12 bases between. Germline values: CDR1 SGHAT, CDR2 FQNNGV. CDR3 in amino acids: CASRVWQSYGYTF. The CDR3 bases are TGTGCCAGCAGGGTCTGGCAGAGCTATGGCTACACCTTC.